A single T cell receptor (beta chain) is shown here with its context. Its specificity is unknown. This entry is derived from a study of CD8+ T cells in alopecia areata. Overall study: Treatment with tofacitinib (6 to 18 months) was followed by 6 months off drug.

Trimming took off 4 bases at V and 1 base at J, with 11 bases between the two ends. CDR3 length: 14 amino acids. The germline V gene encodes CDR1 SGHRS and CDR2 YFSETQ. RNA was extracted and reverse transcribed into cDNA as the sequencing template. This table comes from immunoSEQ multiplex PCR, and its TCRdb copy is limited to in-frame clones, with some not included. The table lists approximately 200,000 clones, around 56% of them singletons. Study-wide results and limits: The presence of one nonresponder keeps the tie between baseline CD8+ expansion and response uncertain.

Treatment defined: oral pan-JAK inhibitor, 5-10 mg twice daily. Researchers took lesional scalp punch biopsies and peripheral blood from people who were alopecia areata patients. CD4+ and CD8+ T cells were sorted from PBMCs. This receptor was taken from a human donor with alopecia areata. The chain couples TRBV5-1 to TRBJ1-1; D not resolved. Here the sequenced sample was CD4+ T cells sorted from blood, taken at week 4, from a patient treated with tofacitinib. The DNA for the CDR3 is TGCGCCAGCAGCCCGGACCTCAAGAACACTGAAGCTTTCTTT. Translation: CASSPDLKNTEAFF.